The 31 T cell receptor beta chains given below trace back to one sample, sequenced in a study of OX40 agonist ivuxolimab in advanced cancers. Clones were sequenced by immunoSEQ multiplex PCR, and TCRdb holds only the in-frame ones, with some missing. The table shows around 12,000 clones, with over 75% occurring only once. The input for sequencing was CD4+ or CD8+ T cells sorted from blood, taken in a trial of the OX40 agonist ivuxolimab. All receptors derive from an adult with an advanced solid tumor such as melanoma, head and neck, liver or kidney cancer.

This sequence joins TRBV5-8 and TRBJ2-2, with D hard to call. Trimming removed 2 bases at V and 1 base at J, with 6 bases between. The CDR3 length is 14 residues. Germline V gene sequence: CDR1 SGHTS, CDR2 YDEGEE. The CDR3 is CASSFTENTGELFF. In nucleotides, the CDR3 is TGTGCCAGCAGCTTTACAGAGAACACCGGGGAGCTGTTTTTT. Combining the CDR3 with reference TRBV5-8 and TRBJ2-2 gives the whole variable domain EAGVTQSPTHLIKTRGQQATLRCSPISGHTSVYWYQQALGLGLQFLLWYDEGEERNRGNFPPRFSGRQFPNYSSELNVNALELEDSALYLCASSFTENTGELFFGEGSRLTVL.

J is TRBJ1-1 and V is TRBV27; 9 bases are shared with TRBD1. Germline V gene sequence: CDR1 MNHEY, CDR2 SMNVEV (reference sequence). This CDR3 comprises 13 residues. Trimming at V came to 6 bases and at J to 8 bases, leaving 7 bases not matched to a gene. CDR3 bases: TGTGCCAGCAGCGAACCGGGACAGGGCGAAGCTTTCTTT. This sequence encodes CASSEPGQGEAFF.

The chain carries TRBV2 and TRBJ2-1; a weak D match, TRBD2 (7 bases). CDR1 and CDR2 (germline): SNHLY, FYNNEI. CDR3 length: 15 amino acids. The V gene lost 10 bases and the J gene lost 3 bases, with 19 bases spanning the gap. CDR3 amino acids: CATTSRGGLYNEQFF. DNA of the CDR3: TGTGCCACCACGAGTAGGGGGGGCCTCTACAATGAGCAGTTCTTC. The full variable domain, with the rest looked up from reference TRBV2 and TRBJ2-1, is EPEVTQTPSHQVTQMGQEVILRCVPISNHLYFYWYRQILGQKVEFLVSFYNNEISEKSEIFDDQFSVERPDGSNFTLKIRSTKLEDSAMYFCATTSRGGLYNEQFFGPGTRLTVL.

The chain employs TRBV10-3 and TRBJ2-2, with D unresolved. V was pared by 4 bases and J by 6 bases, with 3 bases between. Per the germline V gene, CDR1 is ENHRY and CDR2 is SYGVKD. This CDR3 has 11 residues. CDR3: CAISVSGELFF. CDR3 DNA sequence: TGTGCCATCAGTGTTTCCGGGGAGCTGTTTTTT.

This chain joins TRBV7-7 and TRBJ2-7; D possibly uses TRBD1 or TRBD2 (5 bases each). Germline CDR1 and CDR2: SSHAT and FNYEAQ (reference sequence). CDR3 length: 15 residues. The ends were cut back, 6 bases at V and 0 bases at J, with 15 bases in the middle. CDR3 protein: CASRTRRDDSYEQYF. As DNA, the CDR3 is TGTGCCAGCAGAACGCGTCGGGACGACTCCTACGAGCAGTACTTC.

The rearrangement uses TRBV11-2 and TRBJ2-1; D perhaps matches TRBD1 (5 bases). The V end lost 4 bases, the J end lost 8 bases, and 12 bases lay between the germline ends. The length of the CDR3 is 13 residues. Germline CDR1 SGHAT, CDR2 FQNNGV. The CDR3 spells CASSYTQGHEQFF. The CDR3 DNA reads as TGTGCCAGCAGCTACACCCAGGGCCATGAGCAGTTCTTC.

This rearrangement joins TRBV4-3 to TRBJ1-5; possibly TRBD1 for D (5 bases). V lost 0 bases and J lost 5, with 17 bases in between. This CDR3 has 17 amino acids. Germline V CDR1 and CDR2: LGHNA, YSLEER. The CDR3 DNA sequence: TGCGCCAGCAGCCAAGAACCCGGCAGGGACGGGGATCAGCCCCAGCATTTT. It translates to CASSQEPGRDGDQPQHF.

The chain employs TRBV6-5 and TRBJ1-5; no reliable D call. The V gene lost 6 bases and the J gene lost 0 bases, with 12 bases spanning the gap. CDR1 is MNHEY, CDR2 SVGAGI, per germline. The CDR3 sequence is 15 residues long. This CDR3 reads CASRLIVDSNQPQHF. CDR3 sequence (DNA): TGTGCCAGCAGGTTGATAGTCGATAGCAATCAGCCCCAGCATTTT.

The rearrangement uses TRBV9 and TRBJ2-1; 9 nucleotides agree with TRBD2. CDR1 and CDR2 (germline): SGDLS, YYNGEE. The CDR3 runs 14 residues. The ends lost 6 bases at V and 2 bases at J; junction bases unmatched: 3. CDR3 nucleotide sequence: TGTGCCAGCAACTTAGCGGGAGCCTACAATGAGCAGTTCTTC. Its protein is CASNLAGAYNEQFF.

This chain joins TRBV19 and TRBJ2-3, with D perhaps matching TRBD2 (6 bases). CDR3 size: 16 residues. V was clipped by 2 bases and J by 2 bases, with 14 bases between them. Germline CDR1 is LNHDA and CDR2 is SQIVND (reference sequence). This chain's CDR3 is CASSIISGRITDTQYF. In DNA form, the CDR3 reads TGTGCCAGTAGTATAATTAGCGGTAGGATCACAGATACGCAGTATTTT. Supplemented by reference TRBV19 and TRBJ2-3, the full variable domain reads DGGITQSPKYLFRKEGQNVTLSCEQNLNHDAMYWYRQDPGQGLRLIYYSQIVNDFQKGDIAEGYSVSREKKESFPLTVTSAQKNPTAFYLCASSIISGRITDTQYFGPGTRLTVL.

The rearrangement uses TRBV15 and TRBJ1-1; D is ambiguous. CDR1 and CDR2 (germline): LNHNV, YYDKDF (reference sequence). The CDR3 consists of 15 residues. Trimming took off 1 base at V and 1 base at J, with 10 bases between the two ends. The CDR3 DNA is TGTGCCACCAGCAGAGTTTCCGAAACGAACACTGAAGCTTTCTTT. This encodes CATSRVSETNTEAFF.

The V and J genes are TRBV4-3 and TRBJ1-2, with a possible D match to TRBD1 (6 bases). This CDR3 comprises 15 residues. V was shortened by 0 bases and J by 4 bases, with 12 bases between the two germline ends. Germline V lookup: CDR1 LGHNA, CDR2 YSLEER. The CDR3 DNA reads as TGCGCCAGCAGCCAAGATCGGACAGCTATCTATGGCTACACCTTC. Translated, it gives CASSQDRTAIYGYTF.

The genes are TRBV9 and TRBJ2-7; 10 nucleotides agree with TRBD1. The V segment lost 3 bases and the J segment 2 bases; nucleotides outside the gene matches: 5. CDR1 is SGDLS and CDR2 is YYNGEE in the germline V gene. This CDR3 spans 15 amino acids. Written as DNA, the CDR3 is TGTGCCAGCAGCGCGGGGACAGGGGAAACCTACGAGCAGTACTTC. This codes for CASSAGTGETYEQYF.

The CDR3 sequence is CASSISGVVGTEAFF. The CDR3 DNA sequence: TGTGCCAGTAGTATCTCGGGGGTCGTCGGCACTGAAGCTTTCTTT. The J gene is TRBJ1-1, the V gene TRBV19, with D possibly matching TRBD1 (5 bases). Germline V gene sequence: CDR1 LNHDA, CDR2 SQIVND (reference sequence). The V and J ends lost 3 bases and 4 bases respectively, with 15 bases between them. The CDR3 loop spans 15 amino acids.

On this clone: One end of the junction varies from germline; a read error may be responsible. The chain uses TRBV4-3 and TRBJ2-2; 11 nucleotides align to TRBD1. This CDR3 has 16 amino acids. The V gene's germline CDR1 is LGHNA and CDR2 YSLEER. CDR3 region: CASRQGQGAGTGELFF. CDR3 DNA sequence: TGCGCCAGCAGACAAGGACAGGGGGCAGGGACCGGGGAGCTGTTTTTT.

V and J are TRBV2 and TRBJ2-7, with 7 bases fitting TRBD1. CDR1 and CDR2 from the germline V gene are SNHLY and FYNNEI. V lost 7 bases to trimming and J lost 7 bases; unmatched junction nucleotides: 10. CDR3 length: 13 residues. The CDR3 region has the DNA TGTGCCAGCAAGGGGTACAGGGGCGCGGAGCAGTACTTC. Protein sequence: CASKGYRGAEQYF.

This clone is medium-sized by share. The CDR3 is CASSLQGNEQFF. CDR3 coding DNA: TGTGCCAGCAGCTTACAAGGGAATGAGCAGTTCTTC. The V call is TRBV7-9, the J call TRBJ2-1, with D unclear. Germline loops: CDR1 SEHNR, CDR2 FQNEAQ (reference sequence). Trimming pared 2 bases from V and 7 bases from J, leaving 6 bases between. The CDR3 runs to 12 residues. Together with reference TRBV7-9 and TRBJ2-1, the CDR3 gives the full variable domain: DTGVSQNPRHKITKRGQNVTFRCDPISEHNRLYWYRQTLGQGPEFLTYFQNEAQLEKSRLLSDRFSAERPKGSFSTLEIQRTEQGDSAMYLCASSLQGNEQFFGPGTRLTVL.

This CDR3 is CASSPQRELYNEQFF. The CDR3 DNA reads as TGTGCCAGCAGCCCCCAAAGAGAGCTATACAATGAGCAGTTCTTC. The gene calls are TRBV6-4 and TRBJ2-1; D gene uncertain. CDR1 and CDR2 from the germline V gene are MRHNA and SNTAGT. V was clipped by 6 bases and J by 4 bases, with 16 bases between them. The CDR3 is made up of 15 amino acids.

This clone appeared a single time. This rearrangement joins TRBV2 to TRBJ1-2; 9 positions match TRBD1. The CDR3 is 16 residues long. Germline V gene lookup returns CDR1 SNHLY and CDR2 FYNNEI. The junction had 14 bases not matched to a gene; V was cut back by 6 bases and J by 6 bases. CDR3: CASRPWGSGTGNGYTF. The CDR3 region has the DNA TGTGCCAGCAGACCTTGGGGATCCGGGACAGGGAATGGCTACACCTTC.

The J gene is TRBJ2-2, the V gene TRBV7-9; 8 bases line up with TRBD2. This CDR3 region has 15 residues. Losses at the gene ends were 5 bases for V and 3 bases for J; bases not matched to a gene: 5. Germline CDR1 and CDR2: SEHNR and FQNEAQ (reference sequence). The CDR3, as DNA: TGTGCCAGCAGCCCGGGGGGGCCTTACACCGGGGAGCTGTTTTTT. Amino acid sequence: CASSPGGPYTGELFF.

This chain connects TRBV6-5 to TRBJ2-1; D not certain. Looked up from germline, CDR1 is MNHEY and CDR2 is SVGAGI. The V gene lost 2 bases and the J gene lost 2 bases, with 13 bases spanning the gap. CDR3 length: 16 amino acids. CDR3 nucleotide sequence: TGTGCCAGCAGTTACGGCCTTGTGGAGACCTACAATGAGCAGTTCTTC. Protein sequence: CASSYGLVETYNEQFF.

This clone was recorded once. The rearrangement links TRBV29-1 to TRBJ2-2; D remains ambiguous. V shed 7 bases and J shed 6 bases, with 12 bases lying between them. Looked up from germline, CDR1 is SQVTM and CDR2 is ANQGSEA. This CDR3 has 12 residues. The CDR3 DNA follows: TGCAGCGGGCTTGGTGTCCCCGGGGAGCTGTTTTTT. It specifies CSGLGVPGELFF.

The chain joins TRBV2 to TRBJ2-5; 9 bases match TRBD2. CDR3 length: 15 residues. Looked up from germline, CDR1 is SNHLY and CDR2 is FYNNEI. J lost 5 bases, V lost 3 bases, and 7 bases had no gene match. CDR3 residues: CASSDPSGAGETQYF. DNA for the CDR3: TGTGCCAGCAGTGACCCTAGCGGGGCCGGTGAGACCCAGTACTTC.

CDR3 region: CASSVTGGPNEKLFF. DNA of the CDR3: TGTGCCAGCAGCGTGACAGGGGGCCCGAATGAAAAACTGTTTTTT. The chain recombines TRBV7-6 with TRBJ1-4, with 10 bases fitting TRBD1. Germline V gene lookup returns CDR1 SGHVS and CDR2 FNYEAQ. With 5 bases clipped from V and 5 bases from J, the junction kept 5 bases outside the gene matches. CDR3 length: 15 amino acids.

This sequence joins TRBV7-6 and TRBJ2-3; D might be TRBD2 (7 bases). The CDR3 is 15 residues long. Germline V lookup: CDR1 SGHVS, CDR2 FNYEAQ. V was trimmed by 5 bases and J by 2 bases, leaving 14 bases between them. The CDR3 sequence is CASSLNGGPTDTQYF. CDR3 in DNA: TGTGCCAGCAGCCTAAACGGGGGGCCCACAGATACGCAGTATTTT.

This chain joins TRBV4-2 and TRBJ2-7; TRBD1 matches at 9 bases. The CDR3 loop spans 14 amino acids. V dropped 4 bases and J dropped 4; count of bases not matched to a gene: 5. CDR1 and CDR2 (germline): LGHNA, YNFKEQ. CDR3 loop: CASSLGQGPYEQYF. The CDR3 nucleotides read TGTGCCAGCAGCCTGGGACAGGGCCCTTACGAGCAGTACTTC.

This chain links TRBV30 with TRBJ1-1; 7 positions agree with TRBD1. Germline loops: CDR1 GTSNPN, CDR2 SVGIG (reference sequence). The CDR3 consists of 13 residues. J was trimmed by 3 bases and V by 1 base; bases with no gene match: 2. The CDR3 spells CAWSADRDTEAFF. In DNA, the CDR3 is TGTGCCTGGAGTGCCGACAGGGACACTGAAGCTTTCTTT.

The J gene is TRBJ1-2, the V gene TRBV6-6; D is undetermined. V shed 5 bases and J shed 3 bases, with 16 bases lying between them. Germline V lookup: CDR1 MNHNY, CDR2 SVGAGI (reference sequence). CDR3 length: 15 residues. DNA of the CDR3: TGTGCCAGCAGTCAATCAACTACTCCCTACTATGGCTACACCTTC. Translating gives CASSQSTTPYYGYTF.

The chain recombines TRBV11-3 with TRBJ2-7; D is possibly TRBD2 (7 bases). CDR1 SGHNT and CDR2 YENEEA come from the germline V gene. The CDR3 consists of 14 residues. Deletions cut 8 bases from V and 2 bases from J, with 16 bases between. The chain's CDR3 is CASLRGARAYEQYF. CDR3 nucleotides: TGTGCCAGCTTACGGGGGGCCAGGGCCTACGAGCAGTACTTC. Variable domain in full (rest from reference TRBV11-3 and TRBJ2-7): EAGVVQSPRYKIIEKKQPVAFWCNPISGHNTLYWYLQNLGQGPELLIRYENEEAVDDSQLPKDRFSAERLKGVDSTLKIQPAELGDSAVYLCASLRGARAYEQYFGPGTRLTVT.

This clone was recorded only once. This chain links TRBV11-2 with TRBJ2-3; perhaps TRBD1 as D (6 bases). V was clipped by 4 bases and J by 3 bases, with 8 bases between them. In germline, CDR1 is SGHAT, CDR2 FQNNGV. The CDR3 is made up of 13 amino acids. The CDR3 nucleotides are TGTGCCAGCAGCTCAGGGGTTACAGATACGCAGTATTTT. Its protein product is CASSSGVTDTQYF. Supplemented by reference TRBV11-2 and TRBJ2-3, the full variable domain reads EAGVAQSPRYKIIEKRQSVAFWCNPISGHATLYWYQQILGQGPKLLIQFQNNGVVDDSQLPKDRFSAERLKGVDSTLKIQPAKLEDSAVYLCASSSGVTDTQYFGPGTRLTVL.

This sequence joins TRBV2 and TRBJ2-7; 8 bases map to TRBD1. Germline V gene sequence: CDR1 SNHLY, CDR2 FYNNEI. The V gene end was trimmed by 0 bases and the J gene end by 3 bases; junction bases not matched to a gene: 4. The CDR3 is made up of 15 amino acids. Written as DNA, the CDR3 is TGTGCCAGCAGTGAAGCGACAGGGGTTATCTACGAGCAGTACTTC. This sequence encodes CASSEATGVIYEQYF. The full variable domain, in which reference TRBV2 and TRBJ2-7 provide the parts outside the CDR3, is EPEVTQTPSHQVTQMGQEVILRCVPISNHLYFYWYRQILGQKVEFLVSFYNNEISEKSEIFDDQFSVERPDGSNFTLKIRSTKLEDSAMYFCASSEATGVIYEQYFGPGTRLTVT.